A single sample gave rise to the 25 T cell receptor beta chains below, sequenced in a study of vaccination effects on CD4 cells after COVID-19. Cells that had been cultured for roughly 9 days were the source of isolated CD4+ T cells. The participants, recipients of two vaccine doses, got either BNT162b2 or mRNA-1273. What these receptors recognize is not known. TCRdb's table, derived via immunoSEQ multiplex PCR, lists solely in-frame clones and lacks some. This table has more than 60,000 clones, roughly 74% appearing once. The sample was CD4+ T cells from PBMCs cultured without peptide, taken after COVID-19 vaccination. Receptors originate from a human donor who received a COVID-19 vaccine.

This clone was seen a handful of times. The V gene is TRBV2, the J gene TRBJ1-5, with D tentatively TRBD1 (5 bases). Trimming stripped 3 bases from V and 6 bases from J, with 15 bases between. Germline V gene lookup returns CDR1 SNHLY and CDR2 FYNNEI. The CDR3 sequence is 15 residues long. The CDR3 nucleotides read TGTGCCAGCAGTGACTCTGCGGGGGGGGTTCAGCCCCAGCATTTT. It yields the protein CASSDSAGGVQPQHF.

This clone was seen a handful of times. The rearrangement uses TRBV2 and TRBJ2-7; D may match TRBD1 or TRBD2 (5 bases each). CDR1 SNHLY and CDR2 FYNNEI come from the germline V gene. The CDR3 runs 12 residues. V lost 9 bases, J lost 2 bases, and 11 bases lay in between. CDR3 DNA sequence: TGTGCCAGTAAACGGGGCGCCTACGAGCAGTACGTC. Protein sequence: CASKRGAYEQYV.

This sequence joins TRBV10-1 and TRBJ2-1; 8 bases line up with TRBD2. J gave up 0 bases and V 4 bases, and 11 bases lay outside the gene matches. Germline lookup yields CDR1 WNHNN and CDR2 SYGVQD (reference sequence). This CDR3 region has 18 residues. CDR3 coding DNA: TGCGCCAGCAGTGTAATTCCTAGCGGGCTAAGCTCCTACAATGAGCAGTTCTTC. It translates to CASSVIPSGLSSYNEQFF.

The rearrangement uses TRBV9 and TRBJ2-4; 7 bases agree with TRBD2. There are 17 residues in the CDR3. Trimming at V came to 4 bases and at J to 2 bases, leaving 12 bases not matched to a gene. Germline CDR1 and CDR2: SGDLS and YYNGEE. CDR3 DNA sequence: TGTGCCAGCAGCTATGGGGAGGGGTTACTTTCCAAAAACATTCAGTACTTC. It translates to CASSYGEGLLSKNIQYF.

Details on this clone: This CDR3 is also generated by other DNA sequences in the sample. CDR3 DNA sequence: TGTGCCAGCAGCAATTCTGGGGCCAACGTCCTGACTTTC. It yields the protein CASSNSGANVLTF. This sequence joins TRBV25-1 and TRBJ2-6; D is unclear. V was trimmed by 6 bases and J by 1 base, leaving 4 bases between them. The V gene's germline CDR1 is MGHDK and CDR2 SYGVNS. The CDR3 is made up of 13 amino acids.

This clone was picked up a small number of times. This chain uses TRBV19 with TRBJ1-6; D uncertain. This CDR3 is built from 13 residues. The germline V gene has CDR1 LNHDA and CDR2 SQIVND (reference sequence). Trimming removed 10 bases at V and 10 bases at J, with 17 bases between. The CDR3: CATQKTPGSPLHF. The CDR3 nucleotides read TGTGCCACTCAAAAGACACCCGGCTCACCCCTCCACTTT.

The chain employs TRBV11-3 and TRBJ2-5; no clear D gene. The CDR3 is made up of 13 amino acids. Trimming took 3 bases from V and 2 from J, leaving 7 bases between them. Germline values: CDR1 SGHNT, CDR2 YENEEA. The CDR3 is CASSFTYQETQYF. CDR3 DNA: TGTGCCAGCAGCTTCACTTATCAAGAGACCCAGTACTTC.

The chain is built from TRBV18 and TRBJ1-1; a possible D gene is TRBD1 (5 bases). The CDR3 runs 15 residues. The V end was cut by 3 bases, the J end by 6 bases, with 17 bases between. Germline lookup yields CDR1 KGHSH and CDR2 LQKENI. This CDR3 is CASSPHPGQYAEAFF. The CDR3 DNA follows: TGTGCCAGCTCACCCCACCCAGGGCAGTATGCTGAAGCTTTCTTT.

This sequence joins TRBV7-2 and TRBJ2-1; 8 bases align to TRBD2. This CDR3 contains 17 residues. The junction had 15 bases not matched to a gene; V was cut back by 2 bases and J by 9 bases. Germline V gene sequence: CDR1 SGHTA, CDR2 FQGNSA. The CDR3 region is CASSLLAALAGLGEQFF. The CDR3 DNA reads TGTGCCAGCAGCTTATTAGCAGCGCTAGCGGGTCTTGGTGAGCAGTTCTTC.

As DNA, the CDR3 is TGTGCCAGCAGCCCCGGGACAGGGAACACCGGGGAGCTGTTTTTT. Amino acids: CASSPGTGNTGELFF. This sequence joins TRBV7-9 and TRBJ2-2; the match to TRBD1 covers 8 bases. The V gene end was trimmed by 5 bases and the J gene end by 1 base; junction bases not matched to a gene: 3. This CDR3 contains 15 residues. CDR1 SEHNR and CDR2 FQNEAQ come from the germline V gene (reference sequence).

The V gene is TRBV6-6, the J gene TRBJ1-1; maybe TRBD1 (6 bases). Trimming pared 2 bases from V and 7 bases from J, leaving 11 bases between. The germline V gene encodes CDR1 MNHNY and CDR2 SVGAGI (reference sequence). The CDR3 runs 13 residues. CDR3 in amino acids: CASSYLKDSEAFF. The CDR3 DNA is TGTGCCAGCAGTTACCTAAAGGACAGTGAAGCTTTCTTT.

The table lists this clone with a few counts. The chain uses TRBV6-5 and TRBJ2-2; possibly TRBD1 for D (6 bases). V lost 7 bases, J lost 7 bases, and 16 bases lay in between. There are 14 residues in the CDR3. Germline loops: CDR1 MNHEY, CDR2 SVGAGI. CDR3 protein: CASKFTGSSGELFF. Written as DNA, the CDR3 is TGTGCCAGCAAGTTCACAGGGTCTAGCGGGGAGCTGTTTTTT.

V gene TRBV5-1 combines with J gene TRBJ1-6, with 8 bases that match TRBD1. Trimming at V came to 2 bases and at J to 14 bases, leaving 12 bases not matched to a gene. This CDR3 has 15 amino acids. CDR1 and CDR2 from the germline V gene are SGHRS and YFSETQ. The CDR3 is CASSLNPPQGAALHF. For the CDR3, the DNA is TGCGCCAGCAGCTTAAACCCCCCCCAGGGGGCGGCCCTCCACTTT.

The chain is built from TRBV29-1 and TRBJ2-6; the match to TRBD2 covers 7 bases. The ends lost 6 bases at V and 2 bases at J; junction bases unmatched: 4. This CDR3 has 14 amino acids. Germline CDR1 reads SQVTM; CDR2 reads ANQGSEA. DNA for the CDR3: TGCAGCGTGAGGGAGGGAACTGGGGCCAACGTCCTGACTTTC. The encoded protein is CSVREGTGANVLTF.

The V and J genes are TRBV24-1 and TRBJ1-5; TRBD1 agrees at 8 bases. In germline, CDR1 is KGHDR, CDR2 SFDVKD. The CDR3 extends over 18 amino acids. Trimming at V came to 2 bases and at J to 0 bases, leaving 8 bases not matched to a gene. CDR3 sequence reads: CATSDSTGDKYSNQPQHF. The CDR3 bases are TGTGCCACCAGTGATTCGACAGGGGACAAATATAGCAATCAGCCCCAGCATTTT.

The rearrangement uses TRBV6-5 and TRBJ2-1; D call uncertain. Trimming took off 0 bases at V and 7 bases at J, with 13 bases between the two ends. The CDR3 is made up of 15 amino acids. Germline CDR1 is MNHEY and CDR2 is SVGAGI. The CDR3 protein is CASSYSHGSWNEQFF. The CDR3 DNA sequence: TGTGCCAGCAGTTACTCACACGGATCGTGGAATGAGCAGTTCTTC.

This clone was counted a few times. The chain has TRBV3-1 (or the pseudogene TRBV3-2) and TRBJ2-6; D is perhaps TRBD1 (5 bases). Germline assignment: CDR1 LGHDT and CDR2 YNNKEL (reference sequence). CDR3 length: 14 amino acids. Trimming took off 3 bases at V and 2 bases at J, with 5 bases between the two ends. The CDR3 nucleotides are TGTGCCAGCAGCCAGACAGCTGGGGCCAACGTCCTGACTTTC. Translated: CASSQTAGANVLTF.

The chain couples TRBV3-1 (or the pseudogene TRBV3-2) to TRBJ2-3; D remains unclear. The CDR3 extends over 16 amino acids. V was pared by 4 bases and J by 0 bases, with 14 bases between. Germline values: CDR1 LGHDT, CDR2 YNNKEL (reference sequence). CDR3 region: CASSPRGRFSTDTQYF. As DNA, the CDR3 is TGTGCCAGCAGCCCCCGCGGACGGTTTAGCACAGATACGCAGTATTTT.

This chain links TRBV19 with TRBJ2-1, with 12 bases aligning to TRBD2. V gave up 3 bases and J gave up 9 bases; unmatched junction bases: 6. Germline V CDR1 and CDR2: LNHDA, SQIVND (reference sequence). The CDR3 extends over 15 amino acids. CDR3 nucleotide sequence: TGTGCCAGTAGTATTGGACTAGCGGGGAACTTTGAGCAGTTCTTC. Amino acids: CASSIGLAGNFEQFF.

The chain employs TRBV27 and TRBJ2-1; TRBD2 matches 9 bases. Per the germline V gene, CDR1 is MNHEY and CDR2 is SMNVEV (reference sequence). CDR3 length: 17 amino acids. The V and J ends lost 5 bases and 4 bases, in that order; junction bases with no gene match: 12. The CDR3 here is CASSPPPSGGIYNEQFF. For the CDR3, the DNA is TGTGCCAGCAGTCCCCCCCCAAGCGGGGGGATTTACAATGAGCAGTTCTTC.

This clone has only a few counts. The chain employs TRBV6-2 or TRBV6-3 and TRBJ1-2; unclear D gene. The CDR3 is 14 amino acids. Trimming left V 0 bases short and J 6 bases short, with 11 bases between. Germline V lookup: CDR1 MNHEY, CDR2 SVGEGT. The CDR3 region is CASSYSEGRDGYTF. The CDR3 DNA sequence: TGTGCCAGCAGTTACTCGGAGGGTCGGGATGGCTACACCTTC.

V usage is TRBV6-5 and J usage is TRBJ2-5; tentatively, D is TRBD1 (7 bases). Trimming took off 2 bases at V and 5 bases at J, with 15 bases between the two ends. CDR3 length equals 15 residues. The germline V gene encodes CDR1 MNHEY and CDR2 SVGAGI. The CDR3 DNA is TGTGCCAGCAGTTACAACAGGGGAGGCGGGGAGACCCAGTACTTC. It is translated as CASSYNRGGGETQYF.

The V and J genes are TRBV6-5 and TRBJ1-1; no firm D call. Trimming pared 6 bases from V and 0 bases from J, leaving 2 bases between. Germline CDR1 is MNHEY and CDR2 is SVGAGI. The CDR3 runs to 11 residues. CDR3 nucleotides: TGTGCCAGCAGATTGAACACTGAAGCTTTCTTT. Amino acid sequence: CASRLNTEAFF.

This clone was detected a few times. The J gene is TRBJ1-4, the V gene TRBV19; D gene uncertain. This CDR3 has 13 amino acids. V lost 11 bases, J lost 4 bases, and 14 bases lay in between. Germline values: CDR1 LNHDA, CDR2 SQIVND (reference sequence). CDR3 protein: CAGPGILNEKLFF. The CDR3 nucleotides are TGTGCCGGCCCCGGGATACTTAATGAAAAACTGTTTTTT.

This clone showed up just once. J is TRBJ2-6 and V is TRBV6-1; no definite D call. The CDR3 runs 18 residues. CDR1 is MNHNS and CDR2 is SASEGT in the germline V gene. V was trimmed by 4 bases and J by 2 bases, leaving 18 bases between them. This CDR3 is CASSAIRLEYPGANVLTF. CDR3 sequence (DNA): TGTGCCAGCAGTGCAATTAGGTTGGAGTATCCTGGGGCCAACGTCCTGACTTTC.